The rows below give T cell receptor beta chains drawn from one sample of a study of shared clonotypes between healthy human individuals. Libraries were prepared by immunoSEQ multiplex PCR; TCRdb keeps only in-frame clonotypes and omits some of them. The sample has about 770,000 clones; approximately 77% are singletons. The sample was memory CD4+ T cells sorted from blood. These receptor sequences come from a woman aged 25 to 45 in good health. CDR3s include the opening cysteine and the closing phenylalanine or tryptophan. Each record gives: D gene, J gene, V gene, clone size, CDR3 DNA, CDR3 protein. The D gene is left open where the match is weak. Some rows have no size entry. The others give once, few or many, or a class for an expanded clone.

. TRBJ2-3 TRBV28 . TGTGCCAGCGGGCGGGTGGATACGCAGTATTTT CASGRVDTQYF
TRBD2 TRBJ2-1 TRBV12-5 . TGTGCTAGTGGTTTGAGCGGGAGCGGGCTGGGGAATGAGCAGTTCTTC CASGLSGSGLGNEQFF
. TRBJ2-7 TRBV5-6 many TGTGCCAGCAGCTTGGGGTCCCTGTACGAGCAGTACTTC CASSLGSLYEQYF
. TRBJ1-3 TRBV25-1 . TGTGCCAGCGAGACCAGCCCCCCTGGAAACACCATATATTTT CASETSPPGNTIYF
. TRBJ2-1 TRBV5-1 . TGCGCCAGCAGCATTGGTTGGGGACCGGGGGATGAGCAGTTCTTC CASSIGWGPGDEQFF
TRBD2 TRBJ2-3 TRBV13 once TGTGCCAGCAGCTCGTGGAGCGGGAGTGTAGATACGCAGTATTTT CASSSWSGSVDTQYF
. TRBJ2-7 TRBV2 once TGTGCCAGCACGGGACACCCCTACGAGCAGTACTTC CASTGHPYEQYF
TRBD1 TRBJ2-7 TRBV30 many TGTGCCTGGGTGGACAGGGGAAGGGAGCAGTACTTC CAWVDRGREQYF
TRBD2 TRBJ2-3 TRBV7-8 . TGTGCCAGCAGCACCCGACTAGCGTCCGAGACGGCTACGCAGTATTTT CASSTRLASETATQYF
. TRBJ1-5 TRBV28 . TGTGCCTGTGAGGATCAGCCCCAGCATTTT CACEDQPQHF
. TRBJ2-7 TRBV11-3 . TGTGCCAGCAGCGCACTGGCTGCCTCCTACGAGCAGTACTTC CASSALAASYEQYF
. TRBJ2-1 TRBV5-1 . TGCGCCAGCAGCTTGCAGGGGTCCAATGAGCAGTTCTTC CASSLQGSNEQFF
TRBD1 TRBJ1-2 TRBV19 . TGTGCCAGTAGACGACAGGGAACGTATGGCTACACCTTC CASRRQGTYGYTF
TRBD1 TRBJ1-2 TRBV28 . TGTGCCATACAGATACAGGGGGTCTATGGCTACACCTTC CAIQIQGVYGYTF
. TRBJ1-2 TRBV19 . TGTGCCAGTAGTATAGGTCCCAGGGAAAGTGGCTACACCTTC CASSIGPRESGYTF
. TRBJ2-7 TRBV2 . TGTGCCAGCAGTGAAGAGGCAGGTTCTTACGAGCAGTACTTC CASSEEAGSYEQYF
. TRBJ1-6 TRBV6-1 . TGTGCCAGCAGTTTCGACCGAGCCAATTCACCCCTCCACTTT CASSFDRANSPLHF
. TRBJ2-6 TRBV5-8 . TGTGCCAGCAGCTTGAGGGGGACTGGGGCCAACGTCCTGACTTTC CASSLRGTGANVLTF
TRBD2 TRBJ2-3 TRBV5-8 many TGTGCCAGCAGCCGGGGGGGGACTCTCTCTCCAGATACGCAGTATTTT CASSRGGTLSPDTQYF
TRBD1 TRBJ1-2 TRBV19 . TGTGCCAGTAGGGACAGGGCGTCCGCTTATGGCTACACCTTC CASRDRASAYGYTF
TRBD2 TRBJ2-1 TRBV5-1 . TGCGCCAGCAGCCCTTCGACTAGCGGGAGGTACAATGAGCAGTTCTTC CASSPSTSGRYNEQFF
. TRBJ2-7 TRBV9 . TGTGCCAGCAGCGCCGGGCCGGCTAGCGCCTACGAGCAGTACTTC CASSAGPASAYEQYF
. TRBJ1-1 TRBV6-5 . TGTGCCAGTAAAAAAGGCGGACCGAACACTGAAGCTTTCTTT CASKKGGPNTEAFF
TRBD2 TRBJ2-5 TRBV15 . TGTGCCACCAGCAGGCCCGGGACTAGCGGACAAGAGACCCAGTACTTC CATSRPGTSGQETQYF
. TRBJ1-1 TRBV11-2 . TGTGCCAGCAGCCCACAGCCGAACACTGAAGCTTTCTTT CASSPQPNTEAFF
. TRBJ2-1 TRBV6-1 . TGTGCCAGCAAGGACCATAAGGGGTTCTTC CASKDHKGFF
TRBD1 TRBJ1-2 TRBV4-1 . TGCGCCAGCAGCCAAGCACCAGGGGGGGACTATGGCTACACCTTC CASSQAPGGDYGYTF
TRBD2 TRBJ2-1 TRBV9 . TGTGCCAGCAGCGCCGGGACTAGCGGGAGGTATATCGATGAGCAGTTCTTC CASSAGTSGRYIDEQFF
. TRBJ2-1 TRBV27 few TGTGCCAGCAGCGTACAGGGTACTGAGCAGTTCTTC CASSVQGTEQFF
. TRBJ2-7 TRBV14 . TGTGCCAGCAGCCGACAGAGCGGATCCTACGAGCAGTACTTC CASSRQSGSYEQYF
. TRBJ1-2 TRBV27 . TGTGCCAGCAGTTTATCAAGAGAGAACTATGGCTACACCTTC CASSLSRENYGYTF
. TRBJ1-4 TRBV4-1 . TGCGCCAGCAGCCAAGGATGGGGACAACGGGAAAAACTGTTTTTT CASSQGWGQREKLFF
TRBD1 TRBJ2-3 TRBV7-8 . TGTGCCAGCAGCCGAAGCAGGGGACAGGGTGGCACAGATACGCAGTATTTT CASSRSRGQGGTDTQYF
TRBD2 TRBJ2-3 TRBV6-1 . TGTGCCAGCGTTCGCGGGGGGGTGAACACAGATACGCAGTATTTT CASVRGGVNTDTQYF
TRBD1 TRBJ2-1 TRBV30 . TGTGCCTGGAGTGTGGACAGGCGACTCTACAATGAGCAGTTCTTC CAWSVDRRLYNEQFF
. TRBJ2-5 TRBV11-2 . TGTGCCAGCAGCTTAGTAAGGAGCGGACAAGAGACCCAGTACTTC CASSLVRSGQETQYF
TRBD2 TRBJ2-3 TRBV5-1 . TGCGCCAGCAGCCTCGGACTAGCGGGAGACTCAGATACGCAGTATTTT CASSLGLAGDSDTQYF
. TRBJ2-1 TRBV19 many TGTGCCAGTAGTATAGGGGCAGGGAGTTTCAATGAGCAGTTCTTC CASSIGAGSFNEQFF
. TRBJ2-6 TRBV23-1 . TGCGCCAGCAGTCAGTTCAGGAGGGCTGGTGGGGCCAACGTCCTGACTTTC CASSQFRRAGGANVLTF
. TRBJ2-5 TRBV5-1 . TGCGCCAGCAGCTTGGGTGGGGCGAGGTACCAAGAGACCCAGTACTTC CASSLGGARYQETQYF
TRBD1 TRBJ1-3 TRBV18 . TGTGCCAGCTCACCACGGACAGGGGCTCATGGAAACACCATATATTTT CASSPRTGAHGNTIYF
. TRBJ2-2 TRBV18 few TGTGCCAGCTCATCACAAGCCGGGACCTACACCGGGGAGCTGTTTTTT CASSSQAGTYTGELFF
. TRBJ1-1 TRBV21-1 . TGTGCCAGCAACTCACACTGGAACAGGGCATTTGTAGGCACTGAAGCTTTCTTT CASNSHWNRAFVGTEAFF